This T cell receptor beta chain was sequenced during a study of blood T cell repertoires in COVID-19. The overall study: Researchers got acute and convalescent COVID-19 samples from the United States, Italy and Spain.

The ends lost 8 bases at V and 3 bases at J; junction bases unmatched: 3. The V gene's germline CDR1 is MNHEY and CDR2 SVGAGI. This CDR3 has 12 amino acids. The data were produced by immunoSEQ multiplex PCR, yet TCRdb's version contains in-frame clones alone and is incomplete. This sample has about 250,000 clones, with approximately 82% found just once. Participant ages covered about 18 to 100 years across some 25 US areas. This sequence originates from a man aged 35 to 55 who had been exposed to COVID-19. The sequenced sample was PBMCs or T cells enriched from blood (not recorded which). The J gene is TRBJ2-7, the V gene TRBV6-5; 8 bases line up with TRBD2. This CDR3 reads CASQRENYEQYF. The CDR3 DNA is TGTGCCAGCCAGCGGGAGAACTACGAGCAGTACTTC.